Listed below are T cell receptor beta chains from one sample, sequenced in a study of T cells expressing NK-cell markers. No DNA is given; TCRdb re-called the 5' RACE reads and lists each CDR3 protein once. The repertoire table contains over 250,000 distinct CDR3 sequences. What was sequenced was blood T cells: a sorted CD56 or NKG2C T cell subset, CD4+ or CD8+ T cells, or bulk PBMC T cells (not recorded which). Receptors were obtained from a woman aged 18-69 years in good health. Both conserved end residues are part of each CDR3.

v_gene	j_gene	CDR3aa
TRBV20-1	TRBJ1-2	CSALRDRSNYGYTF
TRBV28	TRBJ2-5	CASREAVQETQYF
TRBV20-1	TRBJ2-3	CSAVGTAGGRSDTQYF
TRBV20-1	TRBJ2-2	CSARESRGGAGELFF
TRBV7-7	TRBJ2-1	CASSTHEQGTEQFF
TRBV20-1	TRBJ2-3	CSARAGTDTQYF
TRBV5-1	TRBJ2-5	CASSLVQGEGETQYF
TRBV20-1	TRBJ2-3	CSARVRGTDTQYF
TRBV7-3	TRBJ1-5	CASSLIGRDNQPQHF
TRBV14	TRBJ2-1	CASSQDRKGSRDEQFF
TRBV6-5	TRBJ2-7	CASSYRSTGGYEQYF
TRBV21-1	TRBJ2-5	CASSKRAGEQETQYF
TRBV29-1	TRBJ1-2	CSVTGTGGDGYTF
TRBV20-1	TRBJ1-5	CSARPQGRFLNQPQHF
TRBV7-9	TRBJ1-6	CASSHSGSLGSPLHF
TRBV4-3	TRBJ2-3	CASSQVGIVAGVIDTQYF
TRBV5-1	TRBJ1-1	CASRPAPGVGPEAFF
TRBV20-1	TRBJ2-3	CSARLLGGRIRTDTQYF
TRBV20-1	TRBJ2-3	CSASDFRAPDTQYF
TRBV29-1	TRBJ2-5	CSVELGQTYQETQYF
TRBV30	TRBJ1-4	CAWTPRRGNEKLFF
TRBV28	TRBJ2-1	CASSDRDYNEQFF
TRBV30	TRBJ2-5	CAWSVGLAKETQYF
TRBV12-3/TRBV12-4	TRBJ1-5	CASSHQGTGYSNQPQHF
TRBV20-1	TRBJ2-7	CSARDRVGSYEQYF
TRBV9	TRBJ2-4	CACSVGGQGAKNIQYF
TRBV3-1	TRBJ2-3	CASSQVTDTQYF
TRBV12-3/TRBV12-4	TRBJ2-1	CASTGGSYNEQFF
TRBV20-1	TRBJ2-1	CSALRDPMNEQFF
TRBV5-1	TRBJ2-1	CASSLALGPTYNEQFF
TRBV12-3/TRBV12-4	TRBJ1-2	CASSPDRTLSYEF
TRBV7-2	TRBJ2-3	CTSSTHRVLGDTQYF
TRBV6-2/TRBV6-3	TRBJ2-1	CASSTLSGSPYNEQFF
TRBV25-1	TRBJ2-1	CASSVPTGLAGDNEQFF
TRBV20-1	TRBJ2-3	CSAPGLAGGLTDTQYF
TRBV20-1	TRBJ2-7	CSASVAGLSEQYF
TRBV7-2	TRBJ2-7	CASSPQGTSGAYEQYF
TRBV20-1	TRBJ2-5	CSANRDQETQYF
TRBV20-1	TRBJ2-7	CSASQGAEQYF
TRBV7-2	TRBJ2-5	CASSLALVGGQETQYF
TRBV4-3	TRBJ2-3	CASSQGGASSTDTQYF
TRBV20-1	TRBJ2-7	CSARESYRTSGSYYEQYF
TRBV6-1	TRBJ2-3	CASSLREGSTDTQYF
TRBV7-9	TRBJ2-5	CASSPERAREWTQYF
TRBV27	TRBJ2-3	CATSRQGRSTDTQYF
TRBV6-5	TRBJ1-1	CASSYSSSQMIEAFF
TRBV4-3	TRBJ2-7	CASSQDQISYEQYF
TRBV4-3	TRBJ2-6	CASSQSPSGANVLTF
TRBV27	TRBJ1-4	CASSVRAAEKLFF
TRBV20-1	TRBJ2-7	CSATSDSYEQYF
TRBV12-5	TRBJ2-2	CASGLGRQGTGELFF
TRBV12-3/TRBV12-4	TRBJ1-4	CASSLGGATNEKLFF